The subject of this entry is one T cell receptor (beta chain). Establishment of the diagnosis relied upon clinical symptoms, serum thyroxine, TRAb, thyroid ultrasound and orbital computed tomography. TCR beta CDR3 regions were amplified from RNA transcripts. HTBI primers served in a first-round RT-PCR, which a second-round multiplex PCR followed. One entry per CDR3 protein, called by TCRdb with MiXCR from the multiplex PCR reads. Of over a million distinct CDR3 sequences listed, roughly two fifths were seen once; the top ten hold approximately 10%. V lost 5 bases and J 6 bases, leaving 17 bases between the germline ends. CDR3 length: 14 residues. From germline, CDR1 is SGHVS and CDR2 FNYEAQ. The data are from a study of Graves' ophthalmopathy and Graves' hyperthyroidism.

The sequenced sample was peripheral blood or thyroid tissue (not recorded which). This receptor was obtained from an adult man with Graves' hyperthyroidism. The chain has TRBV7-6 and TRBJ2-7; no clear D gene. In DNA form, the CDR3 reads TGTGCCAGCAGCCCGATAACCGGGTCCCGCGAGCAGTACTTC. Translation: CASSPITGSREQYF.